Below are 10 T cell receptor beta chains sequenced from a single sample in a study of Ad26.COV2.S vaccination and SARS-CoV-2 variants. Treatment noted: 15 to 20 received Ad26.COV2.S at low or high dose, single or two shots; several received placebo; per-sample allocation not given. Collection of the samples took place on day 63 after the first injection of vaccine or placebo. Generated by immunoSEQ multiplex PCR, the TCRdb table keeps only in-frame clones and is missing some. Here the sample spans 440,000 or so clones, about 92% being singletons. The sample was peripheral blood, taken in a trial of Ad26.COV2.S vaccine versus placebo. These receptors originate from a person aged 18-60 years who received the Ad26.COV2.S COVID-19 vaccine or a placebo.

The chain links TRBV6-2 or TRBV6-3 to TRBJ2-2; D ambiguous. V lost 2 bases, J lost 2 bases, and 3 bases lay in between. This CDR3 contains 13 residues. Germline CDR1 and CDR2: MNHEY and SVGEGT. CDR3 coding DNA: TGTGCCAGCAGTTACACAAACACCGGGGAGCTGTTTTTT. It is translated as CASSYTNTGELFF.

The chain couples TRBV9 to TRBJ2-2, with D maybe TRBD1 (6 bases). CDR3 length equals 17 residues. Trimming took 3 bases from V and 3 from J, leaving 18 bases between them. Germline lookup yields CDR1 SGDLS and CDR2 YYNGEE. In DNA, the CDR3 is TGTGCCAGCAGCGGGGGTTCAGGGGCACCGTACACCGGGGAGCTGTTTTTT. Its protein product is CASSGGSGAPYTGELFF. The whole variable domain, remainder taken from reference TRBV9 and TRBJ2-2, is DSGVTQTPKHLITATGQRVTLRCSPRSGDLSVYWYQQSLDQGLQFLIQYYNGEERAKGNILERFSAQQFPDLHSELNLSSLELGDSALYFCASSGGSGAPYTGELFFGEGSRLTVL.

This chain links TRBV11-2 with TRBJ2-2; 10 bases are a match to TRBD1. The CDR3 loop spans 15 amino acids. Germline assignment: CDR1 SGHAT and CDR2 FQNNGV. J was trimmed by 4 bases and V by 1 base; bases with no gene match: 0. The CDR3 spells CASSLGTGGTGELFF. The CDR3 DNA sequence: TGTGCCAGCAGCTTAGGGACAGGGGGCACCGGGGAGCTGTTTTTT.

In DNA, the CDR3 is TGTGCCAGCAGTTACTCTCTGGTAGCGGGAGCTCACGAGCAGTACTTC. Translated: CASSYSLVAGAHEQYF. The chain uses TRBV6-2 or TRBV6-3 and TRBJ2-7; 9 nucleotides align to TRBD2. V was pared by 0 bases and J by 5 bases, with 8 bases of the junction left unmatched. The CDR3 sequence is 16 residues long. CDR1 is MNHEY, CDR2 SVGEGT, per germline.

The chain has TRBV18 and TRBJ2-1; 7 nucleotides match TRBD2. The CDR3 runs 16 residues. Germline CDR1 reads KGHSH; CDR2 reads LQKENI. J was trimmed by 9 bases and V by 0 bases; bases with no gene match: 11. CDR3 coding DNA: TGTGCCAGCTCACCACCTGGTGGGAGGGCCGAAGTTGAGCAGTTCTTC. Residues: CASSPPGGRAEVEQFF.

The chain is built from TRBV12-3 or TRBV12-4 and TRBJ2-3, with D maybe TRBD2 (5 bases). V shed 6 bases and J shed 6 bases, with 10 bases lying between them. This CDR3 has 12 amino acids. CDR3 loop: CASSTSADTQYF. In DNA form, the CDR3 reads TGTGCCAGCAGCACTAGTGCTGATACGCAGTATTTT.

The chain joins TRBV6-2 or TRBV6-3 to TRBJ2-3; 8 nucleotides match TRBD1. Germline V gene lookup returns CDR1 MNHEY and CDR2 SVGEGT. J gave up 5 bases and V 2 bases, and 9 bases lay outside the gene matches. This CDR3 is 16 amino acids long. The CDR3 DNA sequence: TGTGCCAGCAGTTACGGTTCAGGGACAGGTATAGATACGCAGTATTTT. Protein: CASSYGSGTGIDTQYF.

The chain is built from TRBV24-1 and TRBJ2-1; D perhaps matches TRBD2 (9 bases). This CDR3 spans 19 amino acids. The V and J ends lost 3 bases and 0 bases respectively, with 20 bases between them. Germline assignment: CDR1 KGHDR and CDR2 SFDVKD. CDR3 in DNA: TGTGCCACCAGTGATCCGACAGGGGAGACTAGCGGCTCCTACAATGAGCAGTTCTTC. Protein: CATSDPTGETSGSYNEQFF.

The chain links TRBV11-2 to TRBJ1-3, with 8 bases that match TRBD1. The germline gives CDR1 SGHAT, CDR2 FQNNGV. The CDR3 is 16 amino acids. Germline trimming cut 5 bases from V and 2 bases from J; bases unmatched to any gene: 8. The CDR3 reads CASSATRTGTGNTIYF. The CDR3 nucleotides read TGTGCCAGCAGCGCCACAAGGACAGGGACTGGAAACACCATATATTTT. The whole variable domain, remainder taken from reference TRBV11-2 and TRBJ1-3, is EAGVAQSPRYKIIEKRQSVAFWCNPISGHATLYWYQQILGQGPKLLIQFQNNGVVDDSQLPKDRFSAERLKGVDSTLKIQPAKLEDSAVYLCASSATRTGTGNTIYFGEGSWLTVV.

The CDR3 loop reads CASSVRAGRDMGTDTQYF. CDR3 nucleotide sequence: TGTGCCAGCAGCGTAAGGGCGGGGAGAGATATGGGGACAGATACGCAGTATTTT. V is TRBV9 and J is TRBJ2-3; maybe TRBD2 (6 bases). This CDR3 region has 18 residues. Germline V CDR1 and CDR2: SGDLS, YYNGEE. Trimming removed 1 base from V and 3 bases from J, with 21 bases in between.